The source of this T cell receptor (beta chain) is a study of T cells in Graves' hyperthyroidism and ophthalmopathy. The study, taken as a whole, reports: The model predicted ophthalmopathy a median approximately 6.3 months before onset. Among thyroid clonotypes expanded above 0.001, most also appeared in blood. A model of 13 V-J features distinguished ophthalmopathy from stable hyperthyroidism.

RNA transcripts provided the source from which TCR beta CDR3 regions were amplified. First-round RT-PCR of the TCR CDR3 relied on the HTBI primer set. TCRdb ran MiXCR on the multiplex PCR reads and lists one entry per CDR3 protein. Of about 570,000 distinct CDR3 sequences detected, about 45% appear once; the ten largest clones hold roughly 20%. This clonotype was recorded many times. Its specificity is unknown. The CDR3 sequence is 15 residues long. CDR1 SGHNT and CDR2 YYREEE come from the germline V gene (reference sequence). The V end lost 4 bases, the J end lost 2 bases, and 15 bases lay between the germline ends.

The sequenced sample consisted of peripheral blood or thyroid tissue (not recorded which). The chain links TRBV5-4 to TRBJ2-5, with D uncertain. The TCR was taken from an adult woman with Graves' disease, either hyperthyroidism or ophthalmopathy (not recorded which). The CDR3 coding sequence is TGTGCCAGCAGCCCCTATTCTGGCGATCAAGAGACCCAGTACTTC. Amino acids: CASSPYSGDQETQYF.